The following is a T cell receptor (beta chain) sequence with its context. These data are taken from a study of preoperative IRX-2 immunotherapy in early breast cancer. Generated by immunoSEQ multiplex PCR, the TCRdb table keeps only in-frame clones and is missing some. The sample has some 13,000 clones; roughly 91% are singletons. Documented treatment: preoperative locoregional IRX-2 cytokine immunotherapy. Preoperative locoregional IRX-2 cytokine immunotherapy was tested in the phase Ib source study. The CDR3 runs 13 residues. Trimming cost V 1 base and J 3 bases, with 7 bases left between them. Per germline, CDR1 SGHTS and CDR2 YDEGEE.

The genes are TRBV5-8 and TRBJ1-2; a possible D gene is TRBD1 (5 bases). The sample was collected from a patient treated with IRX-2 immunotherapy. The TCR sequence derives from a human donor with breast cancer. This CDR3 is CASSLRGDYGYTF. The CDR3 DNA is TGTGCCAGCAGCTTGAGGGGAGACTATGGCTACACCTTC.